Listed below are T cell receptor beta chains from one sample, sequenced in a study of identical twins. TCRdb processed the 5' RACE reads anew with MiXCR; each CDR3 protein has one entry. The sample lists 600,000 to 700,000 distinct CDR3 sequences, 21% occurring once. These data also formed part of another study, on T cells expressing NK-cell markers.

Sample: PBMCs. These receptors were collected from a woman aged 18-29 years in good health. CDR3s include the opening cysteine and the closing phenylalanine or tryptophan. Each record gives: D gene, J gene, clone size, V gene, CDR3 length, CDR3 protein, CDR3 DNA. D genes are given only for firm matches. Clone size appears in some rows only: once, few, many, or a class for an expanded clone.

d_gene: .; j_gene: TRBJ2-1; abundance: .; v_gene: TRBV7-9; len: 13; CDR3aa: CASSFTTDNEQFF; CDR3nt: TGTGCCAGCAGCTTTACTACAGACAATGAGCAGTTCTTC
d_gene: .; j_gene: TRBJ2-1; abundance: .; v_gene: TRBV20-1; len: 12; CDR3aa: CSAPSSYNEQFF; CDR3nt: TGCAGTGCTCCATCCTCCTACAATGAGCAGTTCTTC
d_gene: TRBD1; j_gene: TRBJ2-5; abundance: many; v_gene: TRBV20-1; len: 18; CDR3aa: CSARDFGIGQGARETQYF; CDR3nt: TGCAGTGCTAGAGATTTTGGCATAGGACAGGGGGCGCGGGAGACCCAGTACTTC
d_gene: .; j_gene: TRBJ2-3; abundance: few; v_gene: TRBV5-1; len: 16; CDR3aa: CASSLYVQPSTDTQYF; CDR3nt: TGCGCCAGCAGCTTGTATGTACAGCCTAGCACAGATACGCAGTATTTT
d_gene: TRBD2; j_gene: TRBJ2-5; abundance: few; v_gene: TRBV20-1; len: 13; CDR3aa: CSPGLAGQETQYF; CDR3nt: TGCAGTCCCGGACTAGCGGGGCAAGAGACCCAGTACTTC
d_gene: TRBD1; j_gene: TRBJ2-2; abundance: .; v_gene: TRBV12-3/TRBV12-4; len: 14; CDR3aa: CASTLSRGTGELFF; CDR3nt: TGTGCCAGCACTCTTTCCAGGGGGACCGGGGAGCTGTTTTTT
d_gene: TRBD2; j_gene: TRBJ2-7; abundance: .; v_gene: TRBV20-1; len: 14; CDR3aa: CSAERGGRTYEQYF; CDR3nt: TGCAGTGCCGAGCGGGGCGGGAGAACCTACGAGCAGTACTTC
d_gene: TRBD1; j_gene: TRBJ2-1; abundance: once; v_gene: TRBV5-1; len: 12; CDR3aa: CASSDRADEQFF; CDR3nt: TGCGCCAGCAGTGACAGGGCCGATGAGCAGTTCTTC
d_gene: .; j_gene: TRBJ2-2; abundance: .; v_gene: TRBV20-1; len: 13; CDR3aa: CSAPRRGDGELFF; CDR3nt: TGCAGTGCTCCCCGAAGAGGCGACGGGGAGCTGTTTTTT
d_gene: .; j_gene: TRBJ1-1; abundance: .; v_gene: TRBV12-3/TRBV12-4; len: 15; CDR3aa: CASSPGGGANTEAFF; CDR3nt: TGTGCCAGCAGTCCCGGGGGGGGAGCGAACACTGAAGCTTTCTTT
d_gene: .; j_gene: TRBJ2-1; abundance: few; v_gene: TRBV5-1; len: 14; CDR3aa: CASSPEWTYNEQFF; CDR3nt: TGCGCCAGCAGCCCGGAGTGGACTTACAATGAGCAGTTCTTC
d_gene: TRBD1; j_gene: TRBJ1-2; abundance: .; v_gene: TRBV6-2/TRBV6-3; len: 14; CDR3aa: CASTKGTGVNGYTF; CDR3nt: TGTGCCAGCACCAAAGGGACAGGGGTGAACGGCTACACCTTC
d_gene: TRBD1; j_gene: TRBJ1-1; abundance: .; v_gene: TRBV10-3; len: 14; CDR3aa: CAITPQGEGTEAFF; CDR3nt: TGTGCCATCACTCCTCAGGGGGAAGGTACTGAAGCTTTCTTT
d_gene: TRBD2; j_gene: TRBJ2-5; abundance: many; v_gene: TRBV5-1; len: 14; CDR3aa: CASSLTSGRETQYF; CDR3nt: TGCGCCAGCAGCTTAACTAGCGGGAGGGAGACCCAGTACTTC
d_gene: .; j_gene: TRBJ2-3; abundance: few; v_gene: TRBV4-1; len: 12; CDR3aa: CASIGLGDTQYF; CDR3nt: TGCGCCAGCATAGGGCTCGGGGATACGCAGTATTTT
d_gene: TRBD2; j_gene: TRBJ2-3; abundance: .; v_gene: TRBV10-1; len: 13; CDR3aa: CASTAGESDTQYF; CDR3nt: TGCGCCAGCACAGCGGGAGAATCTGATACGCAGTATTTT
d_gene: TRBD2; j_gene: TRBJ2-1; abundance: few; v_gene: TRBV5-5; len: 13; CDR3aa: CASSLVAAGLGFF; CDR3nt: TGTGCCAGCAGCTTGGTTGCTGCGGGACTAGGTTTCTTC
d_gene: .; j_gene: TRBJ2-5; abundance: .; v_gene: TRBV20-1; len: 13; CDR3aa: CSARGWLRETQYF; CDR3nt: TGCAGTGCTAGAGGATGGTTAAGAGAGACCCAGTACTTC
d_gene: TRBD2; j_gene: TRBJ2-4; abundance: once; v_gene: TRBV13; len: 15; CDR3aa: CASSSPGLAANIQYF; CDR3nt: TGTGCCAGCAGCTCCCCCGGACTAGCGGCAAACATTCAGTACTTC
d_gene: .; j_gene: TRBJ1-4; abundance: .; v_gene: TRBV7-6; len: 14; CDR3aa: CASSLDRGSEKLFF; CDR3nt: TGTGCCAGCAGCCTGGACAGAGGAAGTGAAAAACTGTTTTTT
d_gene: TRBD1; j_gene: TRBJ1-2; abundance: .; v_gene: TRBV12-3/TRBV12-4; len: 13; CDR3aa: CASRDRGRDGYTF; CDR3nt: TGTGCCAGCCGAGACAGGGGGCGGGATGGCTACACCTTC
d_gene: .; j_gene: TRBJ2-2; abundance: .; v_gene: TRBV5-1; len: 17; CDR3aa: CASSLAVLQTLTGELFF; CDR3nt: TGCGCCAGCAGCTTGGCCGTATTACAGACTCTTACCGGGGAGCTGTTTTTT
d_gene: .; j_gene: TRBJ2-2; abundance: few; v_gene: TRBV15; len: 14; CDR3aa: CATSPRERTGELFF; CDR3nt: TGTGCCACCAGCCCCAGGGAGCGGACCGGGGAGCTGTTTTTT
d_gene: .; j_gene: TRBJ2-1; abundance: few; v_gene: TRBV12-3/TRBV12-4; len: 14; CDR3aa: CASSFNYLYNEQFF; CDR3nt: TGTGCCAGCAGTTTCAACTACCTATACAATGAGCAGTTCTTC
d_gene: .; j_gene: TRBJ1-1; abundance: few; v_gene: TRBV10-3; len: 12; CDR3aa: CAISGPDTEAFF; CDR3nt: TGTGCCATCAGCGGACCGGACACTGAAGCTTTCTTT
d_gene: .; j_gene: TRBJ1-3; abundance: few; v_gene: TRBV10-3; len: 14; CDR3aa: CAISGQGKENTIYF; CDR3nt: TGTGCCATCAGTGGTCAGGGGAAGGAAAACACCATATATTTT
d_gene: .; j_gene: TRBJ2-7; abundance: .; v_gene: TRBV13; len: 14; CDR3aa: CASSSWDARYEQYF; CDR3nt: TGTGCCAGCAGCTCCTGGGACGCCCGTTACGAGCAGTACTTC